This T cell receptor (beta chain) was captured by sequencing in a study of blood T cell repertoires in COVID-19. Study as a whole: Nucleic acid was either cDNA or gDNA, and it came from T cells, B-cell-depleted T cells, or PBMCs.

Authors' methods: From reference gene primer amplification, estimates of nucleated cell counts were derived. Profiling relied on immunoSEQ multiplex PCR, and the TCRdb table lists in-frame clones only, not all of them. The D gene and trimming were derived from the DNA, and the V and J assignments and clone size from that table. There are about 480,000 clones in the sample; around 89% occur only once, and over 1.5% lies in the top ten. CDR3 size: 17 residues. Trimming took 3 bases from V and 2 from J, leaving 17 bases between them. Per germline, CDR1 SNHLY and CDR2 FYNNEI. Ages ranged from about 18 to 89 years, with residence in about two dozen US areas.

The source material was PBMCs or T cells enriched from blood (not recorded which). The chain recombines TRBV2 with TRBJ2-4; TRBD2 might be the D (6 bases). This TCR was sampled from a woman between 40 and 55 years old who had recovered from COVID-19. The DNA of the CDR3 is TGTGCCAGCAGTGAGGGTGTGTGGGGGGAAACCAAAAACATTCAGTACTTC. This sequence encodes CASSEGVWGETKNIQYF.